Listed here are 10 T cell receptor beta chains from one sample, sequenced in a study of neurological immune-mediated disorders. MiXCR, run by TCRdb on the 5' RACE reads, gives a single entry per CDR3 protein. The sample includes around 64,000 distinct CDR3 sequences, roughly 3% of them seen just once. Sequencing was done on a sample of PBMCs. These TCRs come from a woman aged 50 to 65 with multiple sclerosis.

Written as DNA, the CDR3 is TGTGCCAGCAGTTTAGCCCCCAGCGGGAGGCCCTCACTCTACGAGCAGTACTTC. It codes for CASSLAPSGRPSLYEQYF. The chain recombines TRBV12-3 or TRBV12-4 with TRBJ2-7; 9 nucleotides line up with TRBD2. Losses at the gene ends were 0 bases for V and 3 bases for J; bases not matched to a gene: 12. The CDR3 contains 18 residues.

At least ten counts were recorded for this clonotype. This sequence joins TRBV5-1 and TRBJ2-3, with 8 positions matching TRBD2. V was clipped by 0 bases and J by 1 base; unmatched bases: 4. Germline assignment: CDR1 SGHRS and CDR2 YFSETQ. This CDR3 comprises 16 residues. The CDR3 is CASSLAGGAGTDTQYF. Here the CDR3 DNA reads TGCGCCAGCAGCTTGGCCGGGGGGGCCGGCACAGATACGCAGTATTTT. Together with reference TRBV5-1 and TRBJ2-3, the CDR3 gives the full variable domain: KAGVTQTPRYLIKTRGQQVTLSCSPISGHRSVSWYQQTPGQGLQFLFEYFSETQRNKGNFPGRFSGRQFSNSRSEMNVSTLELGDSALYLCASSLAGGAGTDTQYFGPGTRLTVL.

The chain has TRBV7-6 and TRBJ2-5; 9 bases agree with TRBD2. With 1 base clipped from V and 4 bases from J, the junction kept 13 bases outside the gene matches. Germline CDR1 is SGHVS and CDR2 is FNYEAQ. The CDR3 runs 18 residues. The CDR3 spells CASSLGLFAGGRLETQYF. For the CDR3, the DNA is TGTGCCAGCAGCTTAGGGTTGTTCGCGGGGGGGAGATTAGAGACCCAGTACTTC.

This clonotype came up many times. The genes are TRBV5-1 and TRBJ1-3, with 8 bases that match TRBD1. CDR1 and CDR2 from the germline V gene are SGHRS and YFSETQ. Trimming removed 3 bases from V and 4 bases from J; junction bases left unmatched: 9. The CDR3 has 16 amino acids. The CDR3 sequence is CASSSGSTGVGNTIYF. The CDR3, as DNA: TGCGCCAGCAGCTCGGGATCGACAGGGGTAGGAAACACCATATATTTT.

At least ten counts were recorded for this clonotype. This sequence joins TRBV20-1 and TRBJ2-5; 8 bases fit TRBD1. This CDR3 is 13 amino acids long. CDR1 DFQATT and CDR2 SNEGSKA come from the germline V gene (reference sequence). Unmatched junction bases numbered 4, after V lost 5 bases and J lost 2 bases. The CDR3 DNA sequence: TGCAGTGCTCCAGGACAGGGACAAGAGACCCAGTACTTC. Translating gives CSAPGQGQETQYF.

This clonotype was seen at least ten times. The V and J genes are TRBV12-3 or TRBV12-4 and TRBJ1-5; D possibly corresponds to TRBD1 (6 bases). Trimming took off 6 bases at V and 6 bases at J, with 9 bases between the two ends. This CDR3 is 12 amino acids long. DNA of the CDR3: TGTGCCAGCAGCTCAGGGGTTCAGCCCCAGCATTTT. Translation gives CASSSGVQPQHF.

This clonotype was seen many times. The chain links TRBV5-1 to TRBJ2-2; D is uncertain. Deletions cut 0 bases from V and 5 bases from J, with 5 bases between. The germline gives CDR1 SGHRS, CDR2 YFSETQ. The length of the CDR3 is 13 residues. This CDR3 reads CASSLEVTGELFF. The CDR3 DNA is TGCGCCAGCAGCTTGGAAGTAACCGGGGAGCTGTTTTTT.

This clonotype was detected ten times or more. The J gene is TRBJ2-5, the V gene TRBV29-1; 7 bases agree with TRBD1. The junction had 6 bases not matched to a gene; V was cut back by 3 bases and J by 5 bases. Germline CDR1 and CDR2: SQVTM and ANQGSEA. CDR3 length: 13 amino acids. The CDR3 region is CSVEADRFETQYF. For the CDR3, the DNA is TGCAGCGTTGAGGCGGACAGGTTCGAGACCCAGTACTTC.

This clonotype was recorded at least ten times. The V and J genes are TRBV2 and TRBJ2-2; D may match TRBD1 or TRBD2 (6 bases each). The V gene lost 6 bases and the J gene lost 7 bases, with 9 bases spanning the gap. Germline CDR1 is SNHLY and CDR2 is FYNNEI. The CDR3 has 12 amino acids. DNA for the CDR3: TGTGCCAGCAGCGGGGGCGGCGGGGAGCTGTTTTTT. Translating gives CASSGGGGELFF.

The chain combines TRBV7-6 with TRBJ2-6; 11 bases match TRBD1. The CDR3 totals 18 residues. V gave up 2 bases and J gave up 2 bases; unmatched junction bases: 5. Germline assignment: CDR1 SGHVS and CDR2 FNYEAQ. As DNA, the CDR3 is TGTGCCAGCAGCTTATTCGGGACAGGGGGAACTGGGGCCAACGTCCTGACTTTC. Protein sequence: CASSLFGTGGTGANVLTF. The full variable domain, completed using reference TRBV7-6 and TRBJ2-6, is GAGVSQSPRYKVTKRGQDVALRCDPISGHVSLYWYRQALGQGPEFLTYFNYEAQQDKSGLPNDRFSAERPEGSISTLTIQRTEQRDSAMYRCASSLFGTGGTGANVLTFGAGSRLTVL.